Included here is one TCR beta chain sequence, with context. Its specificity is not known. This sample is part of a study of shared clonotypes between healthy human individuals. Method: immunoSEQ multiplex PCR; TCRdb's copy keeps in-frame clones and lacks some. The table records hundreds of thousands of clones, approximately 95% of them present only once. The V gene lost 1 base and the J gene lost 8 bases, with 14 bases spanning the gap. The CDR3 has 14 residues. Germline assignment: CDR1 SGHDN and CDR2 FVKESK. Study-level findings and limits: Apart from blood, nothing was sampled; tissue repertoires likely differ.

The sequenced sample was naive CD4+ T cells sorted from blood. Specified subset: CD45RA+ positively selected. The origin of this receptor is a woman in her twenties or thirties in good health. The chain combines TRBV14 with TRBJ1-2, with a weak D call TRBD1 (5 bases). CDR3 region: CASSQGQSFMGYTF. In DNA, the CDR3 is TGTGCCAGCAGCCAAGGACAGAGCTTTATGGGCTACACCTTC.